The 20 T cell receptor beta chains given below trace back to one sample, sequenced in a study of Graves' ophthalmopathy and Graves' hyperthyroidism. The authors amplified TCR beta CDR3 regions from RNA transcripts. RT-PCR in the first round used HTBI primers; a second-round multiplex PCR followed. TCRdb independently ran MiXCR on the multiplex PCR reads; one entry per CDR3 protein. The sample carries 400,000 to 450,000 distinct CDR3 sequences, 20% to 25% recorded once. The sequencing sample was made of peripheral blood. The receptor source for this set is a woman aged 18-30 years with stable Graves' hyperthyroidism.

Many counts were recorded for this clonotype. The chain employs TRBV6-1 and TRBJ2-7; 11 nucleotides align to TRBD1. The CDR3 is 15 residues long. The germline V gene has CDR1 MNHNS and CDR2 SASEGT. V gave up 4 bases and J gave up 6 bases; unmatched junction bases: 8. The CDR3 region is CASSAWTGGQVEQYF. The CDR3 DNA reads TGTGCCAGCAGTGCCTGGACAGGGGGCCAAGTCGAGCAGTACTTC.

The sample holds many counts of this clonotype. The rearrangement joins TRBV6-5 to TRBJ2-5; either TRBD1 or TRBD2 may supply D (5 bases each). V shed 0 bases and J shed 7 bases, with 15 bases lying between them. From germline, CDR1 is MNHEY and CDR2 SVGAGI. The CDR3 is 15 amino acids. The chain's CDR3 is CASSYSAVPRGTQYF. CDR3 coding DNA: TGTGCCAGCAGTTACTCGGCAGTCCCGAGGGGGACCCAGTACTTC.

The chain is built from TRBV7-2 and TRBJ1-1; tentatively, D is TRBD1 (6 bases). V was clipped by 5 bases and J by 5 bases, with 15 bases between them. Germline-derived CDR1 and CDR2 are SGHTA and FQGNSA. This CDR3 has 14 amino acids. The chain's CDR3 is CASSPDSWGTEAFF. The CDR3 region has the DNA TGTGCCAGCAGCCCGGACAGTTGGGGGACTGAAGCTTTCTTT.

This clonotype was detected many times. The chain recombines TRBV7-8 with TRBJ2-7; 7 positions match TRBD2. CDR3 length equals 16 residues. Germline CDR1 and CDR2: SGHVS and FQNEAQ. V dropped 4 bases and J dropped 3; count of bases not matched to a gene: 12. CDR3 protein: CASSSPPGAGNYEQYF. In DNA form, the CDR3 reads TGTGCCAGCAGCTCCCCCCCAGGAGCGGGGAACTACGAGCAGTACTTC.

Many counts were recorded for this clonotype. This sequence joins TRBV12-3 or TRBV12-4 and TRBJ2-2; D is unclear. V was cut by 6 bases and J by 1 base, with 9 bases left in between. CDR3 size: 14 residues. The CDR3 sequence: CASRKRQNTGELFF. The CDR3 coding sequence is TGTGCCAGCAGGAAACGACAGAACACCGGGGAGCTGTTTTTT.

There are many counts of this clonotype. The gene calls are TRBV20-1 and TRBJ1-2; D not resolved. The CDR3 totals 13 residues. Trimming pared 6 bases from V and 4 bases from J, leaving 15 bases between. Germline CDR1 DFQATT, CDR2 SNEGSKA (reference sequence). CDR3 nucleotides: TGCAGTGCCGACGGGCTTGGAATCTATGGCTACACCTTC. It encodes CSADGLGIYGYTF.

This clonotype was observed at least ten times. The chain uses TRBV7-9 and TRBJ1-1, with TRBD1 matching 11 bases. J was trimmed by 0 bases and V by 5 bases; bases with no gene match: 2. Germline assignment: CDR1 SEHNR and CDR2 FQNEAQ (reference sequence). The CDR3 runs 15 residues. The CDR3 nucleotides are TGTGCCAGCAGCCAGGACAGGGGGCTGAACACTGAAGCTTTCTTT. This encodes CASSQDRGLNTEAFF.

V gene TRBV7-8 combines with J gene TRBJ2-7; 11 nucleotides align to TRBD2. The CDR3 extends over 17 amino acids. CDR1 is SGHVS and CDR2 is FQNEAQ in the germline V gene. Trimming cost V 5 bases and J 4 bases; bases outside gene matches: 13. CDR3 bases: TGTGCCAGCAGCACACCCTCGACTCTAGCGGGAGGATACGAGCAGTACTTC. Translation: CASSTPSTLAGGYEQYF. Based on the CDR3 plus reference TRBV7-8 and TRBJ2-7, the full variable domain is GAGVSQSPRYKVAKRGQDVALRCDPISGHVSLFWYQQALGQGPEFLTYFQNEAQLDKSGLPSDRFFAERPEGSVSTLKIQRTQQEDSAVYLCASSTPSTLAGGYEQYFGPGTRLTVT.

This clonotype was seen at least ten times. The genes are TRBV29-1 and TRBJ2-7, with a possible D match to TRBD2 (6 bases). This CDR3 has 12 amino acids. From germline, CDR1 is SQVTM and CDR2 ANQGSEA. Trimming left V 6 bases short and J 5 bases short, with 14 bases between. The CDR3 protein is CSVQTGGDEQYF. The DNA of the CDR3 is TGCAGCGTCCAAACCGGAGGGGACGAGCAGTACTTC.

V is TRBV7-2 and J is TRBJ1-2; 12 nucleotides agree with TRBD1. Germline V gene lookup returns CDR1 SGHTA and CDR2 FQGNSA. Trimming took 4 bases from V and 6 from J; bases not matched to a gene: 6. This CDR3 contains 15 residues. CDR3 amino acids: CASSSGQGAGHGYTF. The CDR3, as DNA: TGTGCCAGCAGCTCGGGACAGGGGGCAGGTCATGGCTACACCTTC.

This clonotype was seen many times. The chain combines TRBV28 with TRBJ2-7, with D possibly TRBD1 on 5 matching bases. V lost 3 bases to trimming and J lost 3 bases, with 12 bases between them. The CDR3 is 14 residues long. CDR1 is MDHEN, CDR2 SYDVKM, per germline. The CDR3 protein is CASSFPGHYYEQYF. CDR3 DNA sequence: TGTGCCAGCAGTTTCCCAGGGCACTACTACGAGCAGTACTTC.

At least ten counts were recorded for this clonotype. V gene TRBV12-3 or TRBV12-4 combines with J gene TRBJ1-1, with D unclear. This CDR3 spans 18 amino acids. V was trimmed by 7 bases and J by 1 base, leaving 25 bases between them. In DNA, the CDR3 is TGTGCCAGCACCCATTACGGGGAGGGTTCGAAATGGAACACTGAAGCTTTCTTT. Residues: CASTHYGEGSKWNTEAFF.

The sample holds one count of this clonotype. The chain has TRBV27 and TRBJ1-1; 7 bases are shared with TRBD1. The V segment lost 6 bases and the J segment 5 bases; nucleotides outside the gene matches: 6. CDR3 length: 13 amino acids. The V gene's germline CDR1 is MNHEY and CDR2 SMNVEV (reference sequence). DNA of the CDR3: TGTGCCAGCAGGCACAGGGGCCAGACTGAAGCTTTCTTT. As protein: CASRHRGQTEAFF.

The sample holds many counts of this clonotype. This rearrangement joins TRBV18 to TRBJ1-1; D is perhaps TRBD1 (6 bases). V lost 3 bases, J lost 3 bases, and 8 bases lay in between. Per germline, CDR1 KGHSH and CDR2 LQKENI. This CDR3 comprises 13 residues. The CDR3 DNA reads as TGTGCCAGCTCACCTGGACAGCACACTGAAGCTTTCTTT. It specifies CASSPGQHTEAFF.

In its sample, this clonotype was seen many times. Here the CDR3 DNA reads TGTGCCAGCAGTTTAATGACAGGGGCTAGCAATCAGCCCCAGCATTTT. Translated: CASSLMTGASNQPQHF. This chain joins TRBV28 and TRBJ1-5; the match to TRBD1 covers 8 bases. The germline gives CDR1 MDHEN, CDR2 SYDVKM. Trimming cost V 2 bases and J 0 bases; bases outside gene matches: 3. CDR3 size: 16 residues.

This clonotype was picked up many times. V is TRBV28 and J is TRBJ1-5, with 7 bases fitting TRBD1. The CDR3 sequence is 17 residues long. Looked up from germline, CDR1 is MDHEN and CDR2 is SYDVKM. Unmatched junction bases numbered 5, after V lost 0 bases and J lost 0 bases. The CDR3 coding sequence is TGTGCCAGCAGTTTATGGGACAGGCTGTATAGCAATCAGCCCCAGCATTTT. This gives the protein CASSLWDRLYSNQPQHF.

In its sample, this clonotype was seen many times. CDR3 sequence (DNA): TGTGCCAGCAGCACGACTGCGAACACCGGGGAGCTGTTTTTT. Protein product: CASSTTANTGELFF. This chain uses TRBV7-8 with TRBJ2-2; no definite D call. V lost 5 bases to trimming and J lost 0 bases, with 7 bases between them. Looked up from germline, CDR1 is SGHVS and CDR2 is FQNEAQ. The length of the CDR3 is 14 residues.

The chain uses TRBV5-4 and TRBJ1-6, with D possibly matching TRBD1 (5 bases). The CDR3 runs to 16 residues. Germline assignment: CDR1 SGHNT and CDR2 YYREEE (reference sequence). V was pared by 2 bases and J by 6 bases, with 15 bases between. CDR3 region: CASSFDSDTTNSPLHF. The CDR3 nucleotides read TGTGCCAGCAGCTTTGACAGCGATACTACTAATTCACCCCTCCACTTT.

On this clonotype: Given a much more abundant clone one base away, this may be a read error. Likely a read error: the CDR3 ends without its conserved phenylalanine or tryptophan. The chain links TRBV2 to TRBJ1-1, with TRBD1 matching 9 bases. The germline V gene encodes CDR1 SNHLY and CDR2 FYNNEI. The CDR3 is 15 residues long. J lost 5 bases, V lost 0 bases, and 4 bases had no gene match. The CDR3 nucleotides read TGTGCCAGCAGTGAAGCCGGGACAGGGAGGACTGAAGCTTTCGTT. Its translation: CASSEAGTGRTEAFV.

The chain has TRBV13 and TRBJ1-1, with D possibly TRBD1 on 6 matching bases. Deletions cut 3 bases from V and 8 bases from J, with 13 bases between. The CDR3 contains 13 residues. Germline CDR1 is PRHDT and CDR2 is FYEKMQ (reference sequence). Here the CDR3 reads CASSLGPTGEAFF. CDR3 sequence (DNA): TGTGCCAGCAGCTTGGGTCCGACAGGAGAAGCTTTCTTT.